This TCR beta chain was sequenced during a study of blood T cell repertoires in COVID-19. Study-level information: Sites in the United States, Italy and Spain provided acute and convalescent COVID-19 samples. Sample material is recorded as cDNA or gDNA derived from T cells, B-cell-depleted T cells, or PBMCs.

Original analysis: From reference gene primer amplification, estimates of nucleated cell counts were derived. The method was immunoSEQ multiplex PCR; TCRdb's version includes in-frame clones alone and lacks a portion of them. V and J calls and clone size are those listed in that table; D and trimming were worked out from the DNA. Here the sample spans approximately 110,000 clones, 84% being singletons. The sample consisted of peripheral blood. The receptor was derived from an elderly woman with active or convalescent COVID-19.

CDR3 residues: CASSIGQGDQPQHF. The CDR3 bases are TGTGCCAGTAGTATAGGACAGGGCGATCAGCCCCAGCATTTT. V usage is TRBV19 and J usage is TRBJ1-5; 7 bases agree with TRBD1. CDR3 size: 14 residues. Germline CDR1 is LNHDA and CDR2 is SQIVND (reference sequence). V gave up 1 base and J gave up 5 bases; unmatched junction bases: 2.